The clone carrying this T cell receptor beta chain was observed a handful of times. V was shortened by 1 base and J by 5 bases, with 6 bases between the two germline ends. This CDR3 comprises 14 residues. The data belong to a study of patients and donors after allogeneic stem cell transplantation. TCRdb re-called the RT-PCR reads with MiXCR, one entry per CDR3 protein. The sample lists about 230,000 distinct CDR3 sequences; around an eighth were seen once. The rearrangement uses TRBV12-3 or TRBV12-4 and TRBJ1-6; unclear D gene. The TCR was taken from a human donor who was either an allogeneic HSCT recipient or a stem cell or donor lymphocyte infusion donor (not recorded which). It is not recorded whose cells these are; they may come from a transplant donor. The source material was blood, either unsorted or a sorted T cell fraction (not recorded which). The CDR3 bases are TGTGCCAGCAGTTTAGGACTGGATAATTCACCCCTCCACTTT. This sequence encodes CASSLGLDNSPLHF.